A selection of T cell receptor beta chains follows, all from one sample in a study of blood T cell repertoires in COVID-19. Produced via immunoSEQ multiplex PCR; TCRdb's table is partial and in-frame only. The sample has about 48,000 clones, roughly nine tenths seen once. The source material was peripheral blood. These receptors originate from a woman of 80 years or more with acute or convalescent COVID-19. CDR3s include the opening cysteine and the closing phenylalanine or tryptophan.

V: TRBV11-2; length: 15; J: TRBJ2-7; CDR3: CASSFTSGGYYEQYF
V: TRBV19; length: 16; J: TRBJ1-1; CDR3: CASSSRSQGVNTEAFF
V: TRBV2; length: 13; J: TRBJ1-1; CDR3: CARGTGVNTEAFF
V: TRBV10-3; length: 14; J: TRBJ1-4; CDR3: CAISPDRGGEKLFF
V: TRBV11-2; length: 14; J: TRBJ1-1; CDR3: CASSSTGGNTEAFF
V: TRBV2; length: 14; J: TRBJ2-7; CDR3: CASSSGSLSYEQYF
V: TRBV11-2; length: 13; J: TRBJ2-7; CDR3: CASSLDTMYEQYF
V: TRBV2; length: 14; J: TRBJ2-2; CDR3: CASSVDRAAGELFF
V: TRBV6-1; length: 18; J: TRBJ2-1; CDR3: CASSDLGGIRGTYNEQFF
V: TRBV3-1/TRBV3-2; length: 13; J: TRBJ1-1; CDR3: CASSGDRATEAFF
V: TRBV9; length: 15; J: TRBJ2-7; CDR3: CASSVGQGSDYEQYF
V: TRBV10-3; length: 13; J: TRBJ1-4; CDR3: CASRQGSKEKLFF
V: TRBV6-5; length: 13; J: TRBJ2-6; CDR3: CATESSGANVLTF
V: TRBV7-8; length: 17; J: TRBJ2-2; CDR3: CASSLAVGAGYTGELFF
V: TRBV30; length: 12; J: TRBJ1-6; CDR3: CASGQGNSPLHF
V: TRBV4-1; length: 15; J: TRBJ2-1; CDR3: CASRGGVSSYNEQFF